Listed below are T cell receptor beta chains from one sample, sequenced in a study of regulatory T cells in long-lasting Graves disease. TCRdb analysed the multiplex PCR reads with MiXCR anew, one entry per CDR3 protein. This table holds about 660,000 distinct CDR3 sequences, about 32% found once. This material consisted of peripheral blood mononuclear cells (PBMCs), taken when the disease was refractory, from a patient treated with antithyroid drugs. The receptor source for this set is a female donor with Graves disease. Each CDR3 is given with its conserved first and last residue. The D gene is left open where the match is weak. The size field is filled for only some rows; it gives once, few, many or a size class.

>-|-|TRBJ1-5|TRBV7-2
CASSLTSSNQPQHF
TGTGCCAGCAGCTTAACCTCTAGCAATCAGCCCCAGCATTTT
>-|few|TRBJ1-1|TRBV20-1
CSAPVLPGGEAFF
TGCAGTGCGCCGGTCCTACCGGGGGGTGAAGCTTTCTTT
>TRBD1|-|TRBJ1-6|TRBV6-1
CASSREGDSSPLHF
TGTGCCAGCAGCCGAGAAGGGGACAGCTCACCCCTCCACTTT
>-|-|TRBJ1-5|TRBV4-2
CASSQVAADQPQHF
TGTGCCAGCAGCCAAGTGGCAGCGGATCAGCCCCAGCATTTT
>-|many|TRBJ1-2|TRBV6-1
CASSALRPILDYGYTF
TGTGCCAGCAGTGCCCTGAGGCCAATCCTTGACTATGGCTACACCTTC
>-|-|TRBJ1-1|TRBV19
CASSIAPGKSAFF
TGTGCCAGTAGTATAGCTCCGGGAAAATCGGCTTTCTTT
>-|many|TRBJ1-1|TRBV6-2/TRBV6-3
CASSYSRGGSWDTEAFF
TGTGCCAGCAGTTACTCGAGAGGCGGATCTTGGGACACTGAAGCTTTCTTT
>TRBD1|many|TRBJ1-1|TRBV28
CASSLTGGEGTEAFF
TGTGCCAGCAGCCTAACAGGGGGCGAGGGCACTGAAGCTTTCTTT
>-|-|TRBJ1-1|TRBV3-1
CASSPYPNTETFF
TGTGCCAGCAGCCCCTATCCGAACACTGAAACTTTCTTT
>TRBD1|-|TRBJ2-2|TRBV7-2
CASSKGQKTNTGELFF
TGTGCCAGCAGCAAGGGACAGAAAACGAACACCGGGGAGCTGTTTTTT
>TRBD2|few|TRBJ2-5|TRBV30
CAWSVLAGGPSETQYF
TGTGCCTGGAGTGTATTAGCGGGAGGGCCATCAGAGACCCAGTACTTC
>TRBD1|-|TRBJ2-2|TRBV2
CASRKGLGQGTGELFF
TGTGCCAGCAGGAAGGGGTTGGGACAGGGGACCGGGGAGCTGTTTTTT
>TRBD2|few|TRBJ2-5|TRBV6-1
CASSNQGLAGVWETQYF
TGTGCCAGCAGTAACCAGGGACTAGCGGGAGTGTGGGAGACCCAGTACTTC
>-|few|TRBJ2-5|TRBV9
CASSVDDIETQYF
TGTGCCAGCAGCGTAGACGACATCGAGACCCAGTACTTC
>-|-|TRBJ1-2|TRBV19
CASSIDPKSGYGYTF
TGTGCCAGTAGTATAGACCCGAAATCCGGGTATGGCTACACCTTC
>-|few|TRBJ2-7|TRBV12-3/TRBV12-4
CASSSQAPVGQYF
TGTGCCAGCAGTTCCCAGGCACCAGTAGGGCAGTACTTC
>-|many|TRBJ2-7|TRBV28
CASRAYSPYEQYF
TGTGCCAGCAGGGCTTATTCCCCCTACGAGCAGTACTTC
>TRBD1|-|TRBJ1-1|TRBV11-2
CASSLEGGRGRLGNTEAFF
TGTGCCAGCAGCTTGGAAGGTGGCAGGGGGCGCCTGGGAAACACTGAAGCTTTCTTT
>TRBD2|-|TRBJ2-7|TRBV11-2
CASSQGLAGVGEQYF
TGTGCCAGCAGCCAGGGACTAGCGGGAGTCGGGGAGCAGTACTTC
>TRBD2|few|TRBJ2-7|TRBV28
CASSWAGTSGDYEQYF
TGTGCCAGCAGTTGGGCAGGGACTAGCGGGGATTACGAGCAGTACTTC
>TRBD2|-|TRBJ2-2|TRBV2
CASSPTLAGVAAGELFF
TGTGCCAGCAGTCCAACCCTAGCGGGAGTGGCGGCCGGGGAGCTGTTTTTT
>-|many|TRBJ1-5|TRBV6-1
CASTSHTDHSNQPQHF
TGTGCCAGCACCTCCCATACAGATCATAGCAATCAGCCCCAGCATTTT
>TRBD1|many|TRBJ2-5|TRBV2
CASSEDGTDQETQYF
TGTGCCAGCAGTGAAGATGGGACAGACCAAGAGACCCAGTACTTC
>TRBD1|few|TRBJ1-6|TRBV6-2/TRBV6-3
CASSYSTGANSPLHF
TGTGCCAGCAGTTACTCGACAGGGGCGAATTCACCCCTCCACTTT
>-|once|TRBJ1-2|TRBV6-1
CASSLRGRFGYGYTF
TGTGCCAGCAGTCTCCGGGGGCGGTTCGGCTATGGCTACACCTTC
>-|-|TRBJ2-5|TRBV7-9
CASSRSPHSRVRRMETQYF
TGTGCCAGCAGCCGATCCCCACACTCTCGCGTCAGGCGCATGGAGACCCAGTACTTC
>-|-|TRBJ1-5|TRBV20-1
CSARDGGIGLSNQPQHF
TGCAGTGCTAGAGATGGGGGGATCGGTCTTAGCAATCAGCCCCAGCATTTT